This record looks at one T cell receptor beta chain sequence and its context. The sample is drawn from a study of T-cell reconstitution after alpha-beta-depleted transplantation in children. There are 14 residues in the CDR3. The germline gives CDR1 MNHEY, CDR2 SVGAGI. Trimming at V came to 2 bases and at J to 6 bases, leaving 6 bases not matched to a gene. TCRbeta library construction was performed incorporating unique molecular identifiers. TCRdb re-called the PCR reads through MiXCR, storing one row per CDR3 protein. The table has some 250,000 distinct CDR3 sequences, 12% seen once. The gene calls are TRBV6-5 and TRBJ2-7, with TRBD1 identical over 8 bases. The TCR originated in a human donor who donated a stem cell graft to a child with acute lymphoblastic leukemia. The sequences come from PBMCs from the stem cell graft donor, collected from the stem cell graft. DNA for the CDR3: TGTGCCAGCAGTTACGGGAGACAGGGGTCCGAGCAGTACTTC. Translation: CASSYGRQGSEQYF.